A single T cell receptor (beta chain) is shown here with its context. The germline CDR1 and CDR2 sequences are MGHRA and YSYEKL. The CDR3 length is 17 residues. V gave up 4 bases and J gave up 5 bases; unmatched junction bases: 15. Per the study methods: Amplification of reference gene primers provided the estimated nucleated cell counts. Sequenced by immunoSEQ multiplex PCR; TCRdb stores in-frame clones only, minus some. Clonal size and the V and J genes are those of that table, whereas D and trimming came from the DNA. Altogether a few hundred thousand clones are present, more than 70% being singletons, with the ten largest covering 1.5% to 2%. The data were taken from a study of blood T cell repertoires in COVID-19. For the study at large: Acute-phase and convalescent COVID-19 samples originated in the United States, Italy and Spain. In each case, the material was cDNA or gDNA derived from T cells, B-cell-depleted T cells, or PBMCs.

Residents of 24 US areas, aged about 18 to 89 years, made up the participants. The J gene is TRBJ1-2, the V gene TRBV4-1, with 8 bases that match TRBD1. The sequenced sample was PBMCs or T cells enriched from blood (not recorded which). The receptor comes from a man aged 40-49 years in a cohort exposed to, infected with or recovered from COVID-19 (not recorded which). CDR3 protein: CASSLALQGALGYGYTF. In DNA form, the CDR3 reads TGCGCCAGCAGCCTTGCCCTGCAGGGGGCGCTGGGGTATGGCTACACCTTC.